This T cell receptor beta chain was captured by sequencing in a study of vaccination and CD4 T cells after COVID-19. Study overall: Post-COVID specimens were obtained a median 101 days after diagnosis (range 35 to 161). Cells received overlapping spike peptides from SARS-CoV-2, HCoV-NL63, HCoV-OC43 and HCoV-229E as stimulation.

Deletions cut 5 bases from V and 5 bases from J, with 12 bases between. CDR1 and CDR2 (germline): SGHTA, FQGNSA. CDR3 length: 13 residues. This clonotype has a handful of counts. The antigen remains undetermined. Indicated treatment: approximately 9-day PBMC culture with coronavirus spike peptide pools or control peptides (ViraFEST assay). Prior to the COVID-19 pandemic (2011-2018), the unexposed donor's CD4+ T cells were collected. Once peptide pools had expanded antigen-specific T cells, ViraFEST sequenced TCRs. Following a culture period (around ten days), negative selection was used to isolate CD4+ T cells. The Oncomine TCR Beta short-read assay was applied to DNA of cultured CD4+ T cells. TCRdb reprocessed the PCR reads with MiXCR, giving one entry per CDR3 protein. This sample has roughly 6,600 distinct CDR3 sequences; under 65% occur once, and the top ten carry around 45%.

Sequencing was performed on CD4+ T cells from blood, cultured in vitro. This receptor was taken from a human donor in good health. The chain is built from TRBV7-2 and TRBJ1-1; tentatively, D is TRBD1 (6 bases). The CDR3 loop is CASSQQQGTEAFF. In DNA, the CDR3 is TGTGCCAGCAGCCAACAACAGGGTACTGAAGCTTTCTTT.